Below, 5 T cell receptor beta chains from the same sample are listed, as sequenced in a study of shared clonotypes between healthy human individuals. Libraries were prepared by immunoSEQ multiplex PCR; TCRdb keeps only in-frame clonotypes and omits some of them. The sample has about 1 million clones, about 77% seen once. The sequenced sample was memory CD4+ T cells sorted from blood. Subset here: CD45RA-negative fraction. These receptors all stem from a man younger than 35 in good health.

This chain connects TRBV11-2 to TRBJ1-1; unclear D gene. The CDR3 is 13 residues long. V lost 3 bases and J lost 4, with 9 bases in between. Germline loops: CDR1 SGHAT, CDR2 FQNNGV. For the CDR3, the DNA is TGTGCCAGCAGCTTCAAGGAGAGCACTGAAGCTTTCTTT. Translation: CASSFKESTEAFF.

The chain links TRBV6-4 to TRBJ1-1; D not certain. Trimming cost V 0 bases and J 4 bases, with 9 bases left between them. This CDR3 has 14 amino acids. The germline V gene has CDR1 MRHNA and CDR2 SNTAGT. CDR3 sequence reads: CASSDSSLGTEAFF. CDR3 DNA: TGTGCCAGCAGTGACTCGTCCCTGGGCACTGAAGCTTTCTTT.

The genes are TRBV7-9 and TRBJ2-3; D gene uncertain. Germline V gene lookup returns CDR1 SEHNR and CDR2 FQNEAQ (reference sequence). V lost 6 bases, J lost 4 bases, and 20 bases lay in between. The CDR3 covers 16 residues. The CDR3 is CASSSIGSGVPDTQYF. CDR3 in DNA: TGTGCCAGCAGTTCGATAGGGTCAGGTGTCCCAGATACGCAGTATTTT.

CDR3 sequence reads: CASSVGTGGTQETQYF. The DNA for the CDR3 is TGCGCCAGCAGCGTCGGGACAGGGGGGACCCAAGAGACCCAGTACTTC. This sequence joins TRBV5-1 and TRBJ2-5; 11 positions agree with TRBD1. The CDR3 is 16 amino acids. Germline V gene lookup returns CDR1 SGHRS and CDR2 YFSETQ. V shed 4 bases and J 1 base; nucleotides not matched to a gene: 6.

The rearrangement joins TRBV7-8 to TRBJ2-3, with 7 bases lining up with TRBD1. The CDR3 spans 14 residues. The germline V gene has CDR1 SGHVS and CDR2 FQNEAQ. V trimming: 7 bases; J trimming: 3 bases; junction bases outside the gene matches: 7. The CDR3 DNA reads TGTGCCAGCACTTGGACAGGTGGGACAGATACGCAGTATTTT. Its translation: CASTWTGGTDTQYF.